Shown below are 22 T cell receptor beta chains from a single sample sequenced in a study of OX40 agonist ivuxolimab in advanced cancers. Clones were read by immunoSEQ multiplex PCR, and TCRdb kept only the in-frame ones, dropping some. The sample includes 75,000 to 100,000 clones, 65% to 90% of them seen just once. The source was CD4+ or CD8+ T cells sorted from blood, collected in a trial of the OX40 agonist ivuxolimab. The receptors were gathered from an adult with an advanced solid tumor such as melanoma, head and neck, liver or kidney cancer.

The chain uses TRBV7-9 and TRBJ2-3; 14 bases map to TRBD2. The CDR3 spans 18 residues. Germline loops: CDR1 SEHNR, CDR2 FQNEAQ (reference sequence). Trimming at V came to 2 bases and at J to 6 bases, leaving 10 bases not matched to a gene. CDR3: CASSLLGTSGSFEDTQYF. The CDR3 coding sequence is TGTGCCAGCAGCTTACTAGGGACTAGCGGGAGCTTTGAGGATACGCAGTATTTT.

The chain has TRBV6-5 and TRBJ1-5; TRBD1 might be the D (6 bases). There are 14 residues in the CDR3. Germline V gene lookup returns CDR1 MNHEY and CDR2 SVGAGI. V shed 5 bases and J shed 5 bases, with 13 bases lying between them. DNA for the CDR3: TGTGCCAGCAGTAGGACAGCCACGGATCAGCCCCAGCATTTT. Amino acid sequence: CASSRTATDQPQHF.

Worth noting for this clone: This specimen includes other DNA sequences encoding the same CDR3. The CDR3: CASSPTSGSTDTQYF. Written as DNA, the CDR3 is TGTGCCAGCTCACCGACTAGCGGGAGCACAGATACGCAGTATTTT. This chain uses TRBV18 with TRBJ2-3; TRBD2 matches at 10 bases. Trimming at V came to 3 bases and at J to 0 bases, leaving 0 bases not matched to a gene. The CDR3 is 15 amino acids. Germline V gives CDR1 KGHSH, CDR2 LQKENI.

The chain carries TRBV5-1 and TRBJ1-1; D possibly corresponds to TRBD1 (5 bases). CDR3 size: 17 residues. Per the germline V gene, CDR1 is SGHRS and CDR2 is YFSETQ. V lost 2 bases to trimming and J lost 0 bases, with 17 bases between them. CDR3 sequence reads: CASSFSGGRAMNTEAFF. The DNA for the CDR3 is TGCGCCAGCAGCTTTTCCGGCGGCAGGGCCATGAACACTGAAGCTTTCTTT.

The J gene is TRBJ2-4, the V gene TRBV11-2; D might be TRBD1 or TRBD2, each matching 5 bases. There are 14 residues in the CDR3. Trimming took off 4 bases at V and 7 bases at J, with 14 bases between the two ends. Germline V gene sequence: CDR1 SGHAT, CDR2 FQNNGV. The CDR3 DNA is TGTGCCAGCAGCTCGACTCGGGACCTCAACATTCAGTACTTC. It codes for CASSSTRDLNIQYF.

The gene calls are TRBV5-1 and TRBJ2-1; 7 bases line up with TRBD2. V was clipped by 0 bases and J by 4 bases; unmatched bases: 7. CDR3 length: 16 amino acids. Germline loops: CDR1 SGHRS, CDR2 YFSETQ. CDR3 amino acids: CASSLAASGTYNEQFF. In nucleotides, the CDR3 is TGCGCCAGCAGCTTGGCCGCTAGCGGTACTTACAATGAGCAGTTCTTC. Full variable domain (rest looked up from reference TRBV5-1 and TRBJ2-1): KAGVTQTPRYLIKTRGQQVTLSCSPISGHRSVSWYQQTPGQGLQFLFEYFSETQRNKGNFPGRFSGRQFSNSRSEMNVSTLELGDSALYLCASSLAASGTYNEQFFGPGTRLTVL.

This chain links TRBV11-2 with TRBJ2-3; 12 bases match TRBD2. The germline gives CDR1 SGHAT, CDR2 FQNNGV. The CDR3 runs to 16 residues. Trimming at V came to 1 base and at J to 4 bases, leaving 3 bases not matched to a gene. CDR3 protein: CASSLALAGGPDTQYF. In DNA form, the CDR3 reads TGTGCCAGCAGCTTAGCACTAGCGGGAGGCCCAGATACGCAGTATTTT.

The V call is TRBV18, the J call TRBJ2-7; D unclear. V lost 3 bases, J lost 7 bases, and 13 bases lay in between. Germline CDR1 reads KGHSH; CDR2 reads LQKENI. The CDR3 is 13 amino acids. The CDR3 sequence is CASSPSEWREQYF. The CDR3 bases are TGTGCCAGCTCACCTTCCGAGTGGCGGGAGCAGTACTTC.

This chain joins TRBV18 and TRBJ2-5; no clear D gene. CDR1 and CDR2 (germline): KGHSH, LQKENI. V shed 4 bases and J shed 0 bases, with 6 bases lying between them. The CDR3 is 13 amino acids. CDR3 loop: CASSQQDQETQYF. CDR3 in DNA: TGTGCCAGCTCACAACAAGACCAAGAGACCCAGTACTTC. The variable domain in full, completed from reference TRBV18 and TRBJ2-5, reads NAGVMQNPRHLVRRRGQEARLRCSPMKGHSHVYWYRQLPEEGLKFMVYLQKENIIDESGMPKERFSAEFPKEGPSILRIQQVVRGDSAAYFCASSQQDQETQYFGPGTRLLVL.

V is TRBV18 and J is TRBJ1-6; 7 nucleotides align to TRBD1. The CDR3 length is 15 residues. Trimming at V came to 3 bases and at J to 8 bases, leaving 7 bases not matched to a gene. The germline CDR1 and CDR2 sequences are KGHSH and LQKENI. CDR3 coding DNA: TGTGCCAGCTCACCTTCGACAGGGTGGGATTCACCCCTCCACTTT. Translating it yields CASSPSTGWDSPLHF.

This chain connects TRBV7-9 to TRBJ1-1, with a weak D call TRBD1 (5 bases). The CDR3 extends over 14 amino acids. The germline V gene encodes CDR1 SEHNR and CDR2 FQNEAQ (reference sequence). Trimming removed 5 bases at V and 4 bases at J, with 14 bases between. The CDR3 protein is CASSQNQGATEAFF. Here the CDR3 DNA reads TGTGCCAGCAGCCAAAACCAGGGCGCCACTGAAGCTTTCTTT.

This chain uses TRBV7-9 with TRBJ2-7, with D tentatively TRBD1 or TRBD2 (5 bases each). The germline CDR1 and CDR2 sequences are SEHNR and FQNEAQ (reference sequence). Trimming cost V 5 bases and J 3 bases, with 14 bases left between them. The length of the CDR3 is 14 residues. CDR3 residues: CASSIPGPDYEQYF. The CDR3 DNA follows: TGTGCCAGCAGCATCCCGGGACCAGACTACGAGCAGTACTTC. Full variable domain (remainder filled in from reference TRBV7-9 and TRBJ2-7): DTGVSQNPRHKITKRGQNVTFRCDPISEHNRLYWYRQTLGQGPEFLTYFQNEAQLEKSRLLSDRFSAERPKGSFSTLEIQRTEQGDSAMYLCASSIPGPDYEQYFGPGTRLTVT.

The chain recombines TRBV19 with TRBJ2-2; D may correspond to TRBD1 or TRBD2 (5 bases each). Germline V gene lookup returns CDR1 LNHDA and CDR2 SQIVND (reference sequence). The ends were cut back, 5 bases at V and 2 bases at J, with 27 bases in the middle. The CDR3 is 20 residues long. The CDR3 protein is CASSPLLGENLRFNTGELFF. The DNA of the CDR3 is TGTGCCAGTAGTCCTTTATTGGGGGAGAACTTGAGATTTAACACCGGGGAGCTGTTTTTT.

This clone appeared a few times. V is TRBV11-3 and J is TRBJ2-5; TRBD1 matches 8 bases. V was clipped by 0 bases and J by 5 bases; unmatched bases: 5. The germline gives CDR1 SGHNT, CDR2 YENEEA. This CDR3 is 15 amino acids long. The CDR3 is CASSLESTGEETQYF. DNA for the CDR3: TGTGCCAGCAGCTTAGAGTCGACAGGGGAGGAGACCCAGTACTTC. Drawing the rest from reference TRBV11-3 and TRBJ2-5, the complete variable domain is EAGVVQSPRYKIIEKKQPVAFWCNPISGHNTLYWYLQNLGQGPELLIRYENEEAVDDSQLPKDRFSAERLKGVDSTLKIQPAELGDSAVYLCASSLESTGEETQYFGPGTRLLVL.

The chain employs TRBV5-1 and TRBJ2-3, with TRBD2 matching 7 bases. This CDR3 is built from 18 residues. J gave up 0 bases and V 3 bases, and 13 bases lay outside the gene matches. CDR1 is SGHRS, CDR2 YFSETQ, per germline. CDR3 coding DNA: TGCGCCAGCAGCTCGACTGGCCTGGGGGGGACTAGCACAGATACGCAGTATTTT. It specifies CASSSTGLGGTSTDTQYF.

The V gene is TRBV5-1, the J gene TRBJ2-2; 10 bases are shared with TRBD1. The germline gives CDR1 SGHRS, CDR2 YFSETQ. The V and J ends lost 4 bases and 6 bases, in that order; junction bases with no gene match: 9. The CDR3 contains 16 residues. For the CDR3, the DNA is TGCGCCAGCAGCCCACCGGGACAGGGGATGGCCGGGGAGCTGTTTTTT. It codes for CASSPPGQGMAGELFF.

The genes are TRBV5-1 and TRBJ1-3; D perhaps matches TRBD1 (5 bases). The CDR3 extends over 15 amino acids. V dropped 1 base and J dropped 3 bases, with 11 bases sitting between them. The germline V gene encodes CDR1 SGHRS and CDR2 YFSETQ. As DNA, the CDR3 is TGCGCCAGCAGCTTGACCGGGACTGTTGGAAACACCATATATTTT. Its translation: CASSLTGTVGNTIYF.

The rearrangement links TRBV16 to TRBJ1-5; D unresolved. Germline assignment: CDR1 KGHSY and CDR2 FQNENV. This CDR3 has 14 amino acids. The V end was cut by 0 bases, the J end by 1 base, with 4 bases between. The CDR3 DNA follows: TGTGCCAGCAGCCAATCGGCGAGCAATCAGCCCCAGCATTTT. Translation gives CASSQSASNQPQHF.

The chain carries TRBV7-3 and TRBJ2-1, with 8 bases lining up with TRBD1. This CDR3 region has 15 residues. The junction had 5 bases not matched to a gene; V was cut back by 6 bases and J by 1 base. Germline V gene lookup returns CDR1 SGHTA and CDR2 FQGTGA. CDR3 sequence reads: CASRGDRGSYNEQFF. The CDR3 nucleotides are TGTGCCAGCAGGGGAGACAGGGGATCCTACAATGAGCAGTTCTTC.

This rearrangement joins TRBV16 to TRBJ2-5, with unresolved D. CDR1 and CDR2 from the germline V gene are KGHSY and FQNENV. V shed 0 bases and J shed 2 bases, with 19 bases lying between them. The length of the CDR3 is 18 residues. The CDR3 loop reads CASSQSVGIADRQETQYF. The CDR3 DNA follows: TGTGCCAGCAGCCAATCGGTAGGGATAGCAGATCGGCAAGAGACCCAGTACTTC.

This sequence joins TRBV7-3 and TRBJ2-7, with 11 bases matching TRBD2. CDR1 is SGHTA, CDR2 FQGTGA, per germline. The CDR3 length is 19 residues. V shed 1 base, J shed 7 bases, and the junction held 18 bases outside the gene matches. The CDR3 DNA follows: TGTGCCAGCAGCTTAAGAGGTAGCGGGAGGGCCGAGTGGTCCCGAGAGCAGTACTTC. Translated, it gives CASSLRGSGRAEWSREQYF.

The V call is TRBV29-1, the J call TRBJ2-7; D may correspond to TRBD1 or TRBD2 (5 bases each). The germline V and J ends were trimmed by 6 bases and 0 bases, with 15 bases remaining between them. Germline loops: CDR1 SQVTM, CDR2 ANQGSEA. The CDR3 has 14 amino acids. The DNA of the CDR3 is TGCAGCGTAACCGGGACCCCTCCCTCCTACGAGCAGTACTTC. Protein sequence: CSVTGTPPSYEQYF.